Below are 20 T cell receptor beta chains sequenced from a single sample in a study of CD8 T cells in ankylosing spondylitis. Via MiXCR, TCRdb re-called the 5' RACE reads, giving one row per CDR3 protein. Of about 840,000 distinct CDR3 sequences listed, approximately 12% are singletons. Whole-study results and caveats: Ankylosing spondylitis blood appeared to carry a characteristic TCR beta motif of roughly eight highly homologous variants.

No antigen has been identified for these receptors. Material for sequencing was blood, either unsorted or a sorted T cell fraction (not recorded which). These receptors were taken from a male donor with ankylosing spondylitis.

This clonotype was seen repeatedly, ten times or more. The chain joins TRBV14 to TRBJ1-1; D call uncertain. The germline V and J ends were trimmed by 0 bases and 1 base, with 9 bases remaining between them. CDR1 and CDR2 from the germline V gene are SGHDN and FVKESK. The length of the CDR3 is 15 residues. CDR3 sequence (DNA): TGTGCCAGCAGCCAAGATCTGCCGGGGAACACTGAAGCTTTCTTT. The encoded protein is CASSQDLPGNTEAFF.

This clonotype came up once. V gene TRBV9 combines with J gene TRBJ2-2; 16 nucleotides agree with TRBD2. Germline V CDR1 and CDR2: SGDLS, YYNGEE. The V and J ends lost 4 bases and 4 bases, in that order; junction bases with no gene match: 7. This CDR3 region has 18 residues. CDR3 region: CASSKGLAGGRVTGELFF. As DNA, the CDR3 is TGTGCCAGCAGCAAGGGACTAGCGGGAGGGCGGGTCACCGGGGAGCTGTTTTTT.

This clonotype was counted between two and nine times. The CDR3 is CASSPTGLEGYTF. Here the CDR3 DNA reads TGCGCCAGCAGCCCGACAGGGTTGGAAGGCTACACCTTC. This chain uses TRBV5-1 with TRBJ1-2; 7 positions agree with TRBD1. The germline V gene encodes CDR1 SGHRS and CDR2 YFSETQ. Trimming took 4 bases from V and 8 from J; bases not matched to a gene: 8. The CDR3 is made up of 13 amino acids. Drawing the rest from reference TRBV5-1 and TRBJ1-2, the complete variable domain is KAGVTQTPRYLIKTRGQQVTLSCSPISGHRSVSWYQQTPGQGLQFLFEYFSETQRNKGNFPGRFSGRQFSNSRSEMNVSTLELGDSALYLCASSPTGLEGYTFGSGTRLTVV.

There are a few counts of this clonotype. This sequence joins TRBV6-2 or TRBV6-3 and TRBJ2-7; D is perhaps TRBD2 (5 bases). Germline V CDR1 and CDR2: MNHEY, SVGEGT. V was pared by 4 bases and J by 3 bases, with 13 bases between. The CDR3 sequence is 14 residues long. CDR3 bases: TGTGCCAGCAGTTCGACGGGGATGGTCTACGAGCAGTACTTC. Translation gives CASSSTGMVYEQYF.

This clonotype was seen many times. The chain recombines TRBV15 with TRBJ2-2; 13 bases map to TRBD2. CDR1 and CDR2 from the germline V gene are LNHNV and YYDKDF (reference sequence). V was clipped by 9 bases and J by 7 bases; unmatched bases: 11. The CDR3 consists of 16 residues. The CDR3 is CATTPGLAGVDGELFF. CDR3 DNA sequence: TGTGCCACGACCCCTGGACTAGCGGGAGTCGACGGGGAGCTGTTTTTT.

The J gene is TRBJ1-3, the V gene TRBV11-2; D gene uncertain. CDR1 is SGHAT, CDR2 FQNNGV, per germline. The V and J ends lost 5 bases and 0 bases respectively, with 8 bases between them. CDR3 length: 14 amino acids. The CDR3 reads CASSVTISGNTIYF. For the CDR3, the DNA is TGTGCCAGCAGCGTGACAATCTCTGGAAACACCATATATTTT.

The chain combines TRBV27 with TRBJ2-3; D is undetermined. V shed 5 bases and J shed 4 bases, with 10 bases lying between them. The CDR3 is 13 amino acids. Germline V lookup: CDR1 MNHEY, CDR2 SMNVEV (reference sequence). The CDR3 DNA reads TGTGCCAGCAGTCCTCAGTCTTCAGATACGCAGTATTTT. Protein product: CASSPQSSDTQYF.

The chain recombines TRBV20-1 with TRBJ1-2; D gene ambiguous. V was cut by 5 bases and J by 5 bases, with 6 bases left in between. Germline V gene sequence: CDR1 DFQATT, CDR2 SNEGSKA (reference sequence). This CDR3 has 10 amino acids. CDR3 amino acids: CSALLYGYTF. CDR3 sequence (DNA): TGCAGTGCTCTCCTATATGGCTACACCTTC.

This clonotype occurred many times. The chain has TRBV29-1 and TRBJ2-7; perhaps TRBD1 as D (6 bases). The germline CDR1 and CDR2 sequences are SQVTM and ANQGSEA. The CDR3 extends over 13 amino acids. Trimming cost V 7 bases and J 3 bases, with 16 bases left between them. The CDR3 DNA follows: TGCAGCGCAAGCAAGGGGGTACGCTACGAGCAGTACTTC. This gives the protein CSASKGVRYEQYF.

In this sample, this clonotype turned up many times. The chain is built from TRBV29-1 and TRBJ2-5; weak D call: TRBD2 (5 bases). The length of the CDR3 is 13 residues. In germline, CDR1 is SQVTM, CDR2 ANQGSEA. Deletions cut 7 bases from V and 3 bases from J, with 15 bases between. CDR3 region: CSASRILKETQYF. DNA for the CDR3: TGCAGCGCTAGCCGAATACTAAAAGAGACCCAGTACTTC. Together with reference TRBV29-1 and TRBJ2-5, the CDR3 gives the full variable domain: SAVISQKPSRDICQRGTSLTIQCQVDSQVTMMFWYRQQPGQSLTLIATANQGSEATYESGFVIDKFPISRPNLTFSTLTVSNMSPEDSSIYLCSASRILKETQYFGPGTRLLVL.

This clonotype showed up just a few times. The CDR3 is CASTPSGRSGETQYF. The CDR3 nucleotides are TGTGCCAGCACCCCTAGCGGGAGATCGGGAGAGACCCAGTACTTC. The rearrangement uses TRBV7-9 and TRBJ2-5; 10 bases align to TRBD2. Germline V lookup: CDR1 SEHNR, CDR2 FQNEAQ (reference sequence). Trimming cost V 7 bases and J 4 bases; bases outside gene matches: 9. This CDR3 is 15 amino acids long.

The V gene is TRBV5-1, the J gene TRBJ2-2; D possibly matches TRBD1 or TRBD2 (5 bases each). The CDR3 is 13 residues long. Trimming left V 2 bases short and J 7 bases short, with 9 bases between. Germline CDR1 and CDR2: SGHRS and YFSETQ. CDR3 sequence reads: CASSLWGIGELFF. The DNA of the CDR3 is TGCGCCAGCAGCTTATGGGGGATCGGGGAGCTGTTTTTT.

This sequence joins TRBV5-5 and TRBJ2-3; D gene ambiguous. With 4 bases removed from V and 6 bases from J, the gap between germline ends came to 15 bases. Germline assignment: CDR1 SGHKS and CDR2 YYEKEE (reference sequence). The CDR3 covers 14 residues. CDR3 protein: CASSPTSGYDTQYF. The CDR3, as DNA: TGTGCCAGCAGCCCCACGTCAGGTTACGATACGCAGTATTTT.

The sample holds a few counts of this clonotype. The J gene is TRBJ1-6, the V gene TRBV7-9; D is undetermined. Germline loops: CDR1 SEHNR, CDR2 FQNEAQ (reference sequence). The CDR3 is 12 amino acids. V was pared by 0 bases and J by 9 bases, with 3 bases between. The CDR3 loop reads CASSLAASPLHF. CDR3 DNA sequence: TGTGCCAGCAGCTTAGCCGCTTCACCCCTCCACTTT. Supplemented by reference TRBV7-9 and TRBJ1-6, the full variable domain reads DTGVSQNPRHKITKRGQNVTFRCDPISEHNRLYWYRQTLGQGPEFLTYFQNEAQLEKSRLLSDRFSAERPKGSFSTLEIQRTEQGDSAMYLCASSLAASPLHFGNGTRLTVT.

This clonotype was seen a handful of times. The chain couples TRBV6-5 to TRBJ1-6, with a possible D match to TRBD1 (6 bases). V lost 0 bases to trimming and J lost 5 bases, with 8 bases between them. Germline CDR1 MNHEY, CDR2 SVGAGI. The CDR3 spans 15 residues. For the CDR3, the DNA is TGTGCCAGCAGTTACTCGGACAGCGATAATTCACCCCTCCACTTT. This gives the protein CASSYSDSDNSPLHF.

This clonotype has a handful of counts. The chain is built from TRBV20-1 and TRBJ1-2; TRBD1 agrees at 8 bases. In germline, CDR1 is DFQATT, CDR2 SNEGSKA (reference sequence). The junction had 7 bases not matched to a gene; V was cut back by 6 bases and J by 4 bases. This CDR3 spans 13 amino acids. CDR3 sequence reads: CSAQGGTGYGYTF. DNA for the CDR3: TGCAGTGCCCAGGGAGGGACAGGCTATGGCTACACCTTC.

This clonotype occurred a few times. The V and J genes are TRBV20-1 and TRBJ2-1; 8 bases agree with TRBD2. With 1 base clipped from V and 4 bases from J, the junction kept 6 bases outside the gene matches. The CDR3 runs to 15 residues. From germline, CDR1 is DFQATT and CDR2 SNEGSKA (reference sequence). In DNA form, the CDR3 reads TGCAGTGCTAGAGGGAGCGGGAGTTGGTACAATGAGCAGTTCTTC. Translating gives CSARGSGSWYNEQFF.

This clonotype showed up many times. The chain has TRBV10-3 and TRBJ2-1; tentatively, D is TRBD2 (6 bases). V lost 7 bases, J lost 0 bases, and 25 bases lay in between. The CDR3 covers 19 residues. CDR1 is ENHRY, CDR2 SYGVKD, per germline. DNA of the CDR3: TGTGCCATCAAAGGAATACAATCGGGACTTCAGAGCTCCTACAATGAGCAGTTCTTC. Its translation: CAIKGIQSGLQSSYNEQFF.

This clonotype was detected a few times. The rearrangement joins TRBV4-3 to TRBJ1-2; D call uncertain. Germline assignment: CDR1 LGHNA and CDR2 YSLEER. The CDR3 is 16 amino acids. V was pared by 0 bases and J by 0 bases, with 11 bases between. In DNA form, the CDR3 reads TGCGCCAGCAGCCAAGAGGCGTCAGGAGCTAACTATGGCTACACCTTC. Amino acids: CASSQEASGANYGYTF.

This clonotype was seen more than once but under ten times. J is TRBJ1-4 and V is TRBV6-2 or TRBV6-3; perhaps TRBD1 as D (5 bases). Trimming took off 6 bases at V and 4 bases at J, with 15 bases between the two ends. CDR3 length: 15 amino acids. Germline CDR1 is MNHEY and CDR2 is SVGEGT. The CDR3 DNA is TGTGCCAGCAGAGCTCTGTGGGACGGTAATGAAAAACTGTTTTTT. It encodes CASRALWDGNEKLFF.